A selection of T cell receptor beta chains follows, all from one sample in a study of preoperative IRX-2 immunotherapy in early breast cancer. Using immunoSEQ multiplex PCR, the repertoire was profiled, and TCRdb retains in-frame clones only, with some absent. The sample records tens of thousands of clones, 80% to 90% being singletons. The sample was lymph node tissue, taken after IRX-2 immunotherapy. Receptors were obtained from a human donor with breast cancer. Each CDR3 is given with its conserved first and last residue.

TRBJ1-5 TRBV6-8 CASRLGTGQSNQPQHF
TRBJ2-1 TRBV29-1 CSVAPLAHEQFF
TRBJ1-1 TRBV14 CASSVNTEAFF
TRBJ2-7 TRBV29-1 CSVDGGGGRAYEQYF
TRBJ2-3 TRBV6-1 CASSEVGEGTPTDTQYF
TRBJ1-6 TRBV11-3 CASSNATVAYSPLHF
TRBJ2-7 TRBV6-8 CASTWGTSIYEQYF
TRBJ2-7 TRBV14 CASSPVRGIYEQYF
TRBJ2-1 TRBV12-5 CASSRTGSYNEQFF
TRBJ1-1 TRBV6-8 CASSVDSITEAFF
TRBJ1-4 TRBV30 CAWSETDRGNEKLFF
TRBJ1-1 TRBV30 CAWTWGNTEAFF
TRBJ1-5 TRBV19 CASSIIGNQPQHF
TRBJ1-3 TRBV19 CASSVGQANTIYF
TRBJ2-5 TRBV11-3 CASSSQGGYGIQETQYF
TRBJ2-7 TRBV19 CASSIQGGYEQYF
TRBJ2-3 TRBV6-8 CATQGLAFSDTQYF
TRBJ2-7 TRBV7-1 CASSYGQSTYEQYF
TRBJ1-2 TRBV6-8 CASLHSGTGAHYGYTF
TRBJ1-1 TRBV11-3 CASSSSAKGAEAFF
TRBJ2-1 TRBV6-8 CASSYGDRQGEQFF
TRBJ1-5 TRBV7-5 CASSLQGGNQPQHF
TRBJ1-2 TRBV28 CASSSTGGSYGYTF
TRBJ2-7 TRBV6-8 CAARLLPSYEQYF
TRBJ1-5 TRBV28 CASIISGGAGQPQHF
TRBJ2-1 TRBV19 CASSPGLAGTLYYNEQFF
TRBJ1-1 TRBV6-8 CAISPQGNTEAFF
TRBJ1-2 TRBV11-3 CASSSLDKEGGYTF
TRBJ1-1 TRBV28 CASSSIREGKAFF
TRBJ1-2 TRBV7-7 CASSFTGTGGSNYGYTF
TRBJ1-2 TRBV15 CATAGDRGRSGYTF
TRBJ1-5 TRBV11-3 CASSSSTGVGQPQHF
TRBJ2-7 TRBV28 CASSPAGYEQYF
TRBJ2-3 TRBV6-8 CAIGNWDLSTDTQYF
TRBJ2-1 TRBV18 CASSPPGTALTSEQFF
TRBJ1-1 TRBV7-6 CASSLVRQGSTQAFF
TRBJ1-1 TRBV29-1 CSVDGAANTEAFF
TRBJ2-1 TRBV23-1 CASSQGIYNEQFF
TRBJ1-1 TRBV11-3 CASSLTQGQTEAFF
TRBJ1-2 TRBV7-1 CASSSFNRDGYTF
TRBJ1-5 TRBV1 CASSQEDRGRNQPQHF
TRBJ2-5 TRBV11-3 CASTSGGESQETQYF
TRBJ1-2 TRBV28 CAIPQAGSNYGYTF
TRBJ1-6 TRBV14 CASSQLGQINSPLHF
TRBJ2-3 TRBV11-3 CASSFERGGGTDTQYF
TRBJ1-1 TRBV25-1 CASSDHGVLNTEAFF
TRBJ1-4 TRBV6-8 CASRRGPMNEKLFF
TRBJ2-6 TRBV19 CASSRPGQSSGANVLTF
TRBJ1-4 TRBV19 CASSIVGGREKLFF